The 15 T cell receptor beta chains in this list originate from one sample, sequenced in a study of shared clonotypes between healthy human individuals. TCRdb's copy holds only in-frame clones and misses some; the assay was immunoSEQ multiplex PCR. The data hold roughly 2.1 million clones, with just over 90% observed a single time. CD45RO-negative CD8 cells positively selected for CCR7 made up the naive population, which excluded terminally differentiated effector memory CD45RA+ cells. The sequencing input was naive CD8+ T cells from PBMCs. These receptors came from a man younger than 30 in good health. Some clones in this sample may be carry-over from other donors' samples.

This clone was observed once. The chain has TRBV5-6 and TRBJ2-7; D not resolved. Germline assignment: CDR1 SGHDT and CDR2 YYEEEE. The V gene lost 0 bases and the J gene lost 2 bases, with 12 bases spanning the gap. This CDR3 has 15 residues. The CDR3: CASSLDGGTPYEQYF. DNA for the CDR3: TGTGCCAGCAGCTTGGACGGCGGAACTCCCTACGAGCAGTACTTC.

This sequence joins TRBV7-6 and TRBJ2-1, with 8 bases identical to TRBD2. The CDR3 consists of 16 residues. Germline CDR1 SGHVS, CDR2 FNYEAQ. Germline trimming cut 1 base from V and 3 bases from J; bases unmatched to any gene: 5. DNA of the CDR3: TGTGCCAGCAGCTTAGTGTCGGGACTAGGCTACAATGAGCAGTTCTTC. The encoded protein is CASSLVSGLGYNEQFF.

Concerning this clone: Other DNA sequences from this sample encode an identical CDR3 as well. This chain connects TRBV28 to TRBJ2-7, with D possibly TRBD2 on 5 matching bases. CDR1 and CDR2 from the germline V gene are MDHEN and SYDVKM. The V end was cut by 6 bases, the J end by 4 bases, with 10 bases between. The CDR3 has 12 amino acids. The CDR3 nucleotides are TGTGCCAGCAGCCCCGGAGGTTACGAGCAGTACTTC. It yields the protein CASSPGGYEQYF.

The chain joins TRBV7-2 to TRBJ1-5; D possibly corresponds to TRBD1 (5 bases). There are 15 residues in the CDR3. The germline V gene encodes CDR1 SGHTA and CDR2 FQGNSA. The V end lost 3 bases, the J end lost 0 bases, and 9 bases lay between the germline ends. CDR3 region: CASSFDSYSNQPQHF. In nucleotides, the CDR3 is TGTGCCAGCAGCTTCGACAGTTATAGCAATCAGCCCCAGCATTTT.

In the case of this clone: Other DNA sequences of this sample code for an identical CDR3. J is TRBJ2-7 and V is TRBV9; 10 nucleotides agree with TRBD2. V lost 3 bases and J lost 6; bases outside the gene matches: 6. The CDR3 is 14 residues long. Germline loops: CDR1 SGDLS, CDR2 YYNGEE. CDR3 bases: TGTGCCAGCAGCGGGGGGCTAGCGGGAGTCGAGCAGTACTTC. Translated: CASSGGLAGVEQYF.

The chain links TRBV13 to TRBJ2-7; D is unresolved. The V end was cut by 3 bases, the J end by 0 bases, with 15 bases between. CDR3 length: 16 residues. Germline V gives CDR1 PRHDT, CDR2 FYEKMQ (reference sequence). The CDR3 loop reads CASSFRTETHSYEQYF. The DNA of the CDR3 is TGTGCCAGCAGCTTCCGGACGGAGACGCACTCCTACGAGCAGTACTTC.

Concerning this clone: This specimen includes other DNA sequences encoding the same CDR3. The J gene is TRBJ1-1, the V gene TRBV7-9; no clear D. The CDR3 spans 12 residues. Germline V CDR1 and CDR2: SEHNR, FQNEAQ (reference sequence). Between the trimmed V and J ends, which lost 3 bases and 0 bases, there was a span of 2 bases. The chain's CDR3 is CASSFMNTEAFF. CDR3 nucleotide sequence: TGTGCCAGCAGCTTCATGAACACTGAAGCTTTCTTT.

The chain carries TRBV27 and TRBJ1-2; possibly TRBD1 for D (5 bases). The length of the CDR3 is 13 residues. Trimming left V 8 bases short and J 2 bases short, with 12 bases between. Germline V lookup: CDR1 MNHEY, CDR2 SMNVEV (reference sequence). CDR3: CASGGTENYGYTF. In DNA form, the CDR3 reads TGTGCCAGCGGCGGGACGGAGAACTATGGCTACACCTTC.

Note on this clone: The identical CDR3 is also encoded by other nucleotide sequences in the sample. The chain is built from TRBV2 and TRBJ1-1; weak D call: TRBD1 (5 bases). The germline gives CDR1 SNHLY, CDR2 FYNNEI. The CDR3 is 13 amino acids. The V end lost 6 bases, the J end lost 4 bases, and 12 bases lay between the germline ends. The CDR3 DNA reads TGTGCCAGCAGGGGGGGGAGAACCACTGAAGCTTTCTTT. Amino acids: CASRGGRTTEAFF.

This clone is a singleton in its sample. The chain is built from TRBV7-9 and TRBJ2-3; D is undetermined. The CDR3 spans 15 residues. The germline CDR1 and CDR2 sequences are SEHNR and FQNEAQ (reference sequence). V was clipped by 3 bases and J by 2 bases, with 12 bases between them. The CDR3 loop reads CASSLGFAATDTQYF. In DNA, the CDR3 is TGTGCCAGCAGCTTGGGGTTCGCCGCCACAGATACGCAGTATTTT.

V and J are TRBV29-1 and TRBJ2-1; TRBD2 aligns across 13 bases. The germline V gene has CDR1 SQVTM and CDR2 ANQGSEA. V gave up 7 bases and J gave up 7 bases; unmatched junction bases: 10. The CDR3 has 15 residues. CDR3 coding DNA: TGCAGCGCCGAAAGGACTAGCGGGAGTGGTAATGAGCAGTTCTTC. Protein product: CSAERTSGSGNEQFF.

For this clone: The same CDR3 also results from other DNA sequences found in this sample. The chain carries TRBV13 and TRBJ2-7; no definite D call. The CDR3 has 12 residues. The germline V gene encodes CDR1 PRHDT and CDR2 FYEKMQ (reference sequence). Trimming shortened V by 0 bases and J by 3 bases, and 3 bases separated the two germline ends. The CDR3: CASSLGRYEQYF. The CDR3 DNA follows: TGTGCCAGCAGCTTAGGCCGCTACGAGCAGTACTTC.

This chain joins TRBV27 and TRBJ1-5; D is possibly TRBD1 (5 bases). CDR1 MNHEY and CDR2 SMNVEV come from the germline V gene (reference sequence). With 2 bases removed from V and 6 bases from J, the gap between germline ends came to 14 bases. The CDR3 has 15 residues. The CDR3 DNA reads as TGTGCCAGCAGTTTAGGGCCAGCCGGGGGTCAGCCCCAGCATTTT. Residues: CASSLGPAGGQPQHF.

The chain recombines TRBV9 with TRBJ2-2; 12 bases map to TRBD2. Germline V gene lookup returns CDR1 SGDLS and CDR2 YYNGEE. V shed 4 bases and J 7 bases; nucleotides not matched to a gene: 11. The CDR3 runs 17 residues. The CDR3 DNA is TGTGCCAGCAGCCCGCGACTAGCGGGAGTCTTTGGCGGGGAGCTGTTTTTT. Its translation is CASSPRLAGVFGGELFF.

The J gene is TRBJ1-5, the V gene TRBV19, with 10 bases matching TRBD1. This CDR3 has 17 amino acids. V dropped 2 bases and J dropped 1; count of bases not matched to a gene: 5. Germline CDR1 LNHDA, CDR2 SQIVND (reference sequence). The CDR3 protein is CASSIIGTGDSNQPQHF. In DNA form, the CDR3 reads TGTGCCAGTAGTATAATTGGGACAGGGGACAGCAATCAGCCCCAGCATTTT.